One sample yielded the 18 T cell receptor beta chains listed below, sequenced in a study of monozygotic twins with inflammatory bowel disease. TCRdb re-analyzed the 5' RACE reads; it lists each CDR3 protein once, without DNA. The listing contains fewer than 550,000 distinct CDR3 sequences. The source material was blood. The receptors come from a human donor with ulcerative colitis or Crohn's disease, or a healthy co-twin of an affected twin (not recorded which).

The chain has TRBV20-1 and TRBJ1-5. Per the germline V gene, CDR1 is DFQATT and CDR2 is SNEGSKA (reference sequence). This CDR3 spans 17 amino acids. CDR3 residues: CSARARTGRGSNQPQHF.

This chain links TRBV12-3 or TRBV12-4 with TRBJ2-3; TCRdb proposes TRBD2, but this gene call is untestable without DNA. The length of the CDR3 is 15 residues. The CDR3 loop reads CASTPGLADTDTQYF.

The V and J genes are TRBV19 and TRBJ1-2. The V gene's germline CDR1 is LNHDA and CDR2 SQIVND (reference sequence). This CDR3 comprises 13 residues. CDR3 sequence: CASSAGSNYGYTF.

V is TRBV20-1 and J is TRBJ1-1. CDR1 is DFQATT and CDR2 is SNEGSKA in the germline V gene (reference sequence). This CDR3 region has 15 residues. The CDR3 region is CSARDIGVEDTEAFF.

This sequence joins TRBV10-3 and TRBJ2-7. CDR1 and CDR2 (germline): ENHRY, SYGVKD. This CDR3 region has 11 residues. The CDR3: CAISEERGQYF.

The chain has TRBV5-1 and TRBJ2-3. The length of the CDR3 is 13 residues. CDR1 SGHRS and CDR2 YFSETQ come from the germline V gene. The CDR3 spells CASSQISTDTQYF.

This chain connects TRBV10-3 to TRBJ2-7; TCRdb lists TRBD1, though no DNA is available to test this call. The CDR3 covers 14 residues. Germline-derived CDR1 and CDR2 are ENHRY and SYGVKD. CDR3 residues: CAISGDRGPYEQYF.

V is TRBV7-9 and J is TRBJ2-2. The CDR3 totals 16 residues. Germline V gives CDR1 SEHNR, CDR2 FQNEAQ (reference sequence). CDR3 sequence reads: CASSLAASSDTGELFF.

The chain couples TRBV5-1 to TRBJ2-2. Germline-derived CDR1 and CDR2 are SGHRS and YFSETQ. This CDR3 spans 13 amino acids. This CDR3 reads CASSLILTGELFF.

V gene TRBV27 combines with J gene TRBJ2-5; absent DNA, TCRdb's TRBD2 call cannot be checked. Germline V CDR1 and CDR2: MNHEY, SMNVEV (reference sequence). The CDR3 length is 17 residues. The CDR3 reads CASSLVAGGPVGETQYF.

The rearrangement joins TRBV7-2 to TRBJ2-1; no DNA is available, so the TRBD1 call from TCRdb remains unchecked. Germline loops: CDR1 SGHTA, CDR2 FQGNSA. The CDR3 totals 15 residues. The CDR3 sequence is CASSLRTGGYNEQFF.

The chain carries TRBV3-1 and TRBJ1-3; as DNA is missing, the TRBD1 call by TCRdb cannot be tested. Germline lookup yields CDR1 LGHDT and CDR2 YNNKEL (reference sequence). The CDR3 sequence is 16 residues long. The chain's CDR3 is CASSPWDRHSGNTIYF.

CDR3 sequence reads: CAWSAPRDRYNEQFF. The chain uses TRBV30 and TRBJ2-1; with no DNA, the TCRdb D assignment of TRBD1 cannot be verified. There are 15 residues in the CDR3. The germline V gene has CDR1 GTSNPN and CDR2 SVGIG (reference sequence).

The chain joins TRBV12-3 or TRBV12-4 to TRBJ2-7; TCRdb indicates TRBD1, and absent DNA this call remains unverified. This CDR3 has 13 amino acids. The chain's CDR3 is CASSFSGTSKQYF.

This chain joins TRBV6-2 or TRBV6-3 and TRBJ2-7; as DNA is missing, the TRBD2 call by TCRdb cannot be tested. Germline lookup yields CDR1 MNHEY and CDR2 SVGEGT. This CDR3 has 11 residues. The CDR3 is CASMEGGEQYF.

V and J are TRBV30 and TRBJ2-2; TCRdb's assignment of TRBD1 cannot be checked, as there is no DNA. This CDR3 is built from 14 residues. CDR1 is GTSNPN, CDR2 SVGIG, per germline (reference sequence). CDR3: CAWSPWGAGGELFF. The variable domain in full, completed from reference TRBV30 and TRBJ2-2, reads SQTIHQWPATLVQPVGSPLSLECTVEGTSNPNLYWYRQAAGRGLQLLFYSVGIGQISSEVPQNLSASRPQDRQFILSSKKLLLSDSGFYLCAWSPWGAGGELFFGEGSRLTVL.

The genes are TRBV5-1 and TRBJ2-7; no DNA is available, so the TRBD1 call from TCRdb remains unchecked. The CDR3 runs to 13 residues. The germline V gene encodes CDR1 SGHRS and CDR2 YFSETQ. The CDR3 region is CASRRDRNYEQYF.

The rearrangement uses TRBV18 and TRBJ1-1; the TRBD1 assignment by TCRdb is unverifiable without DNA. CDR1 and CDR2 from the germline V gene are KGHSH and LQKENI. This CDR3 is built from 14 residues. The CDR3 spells CASSPRDRDTEAFF.